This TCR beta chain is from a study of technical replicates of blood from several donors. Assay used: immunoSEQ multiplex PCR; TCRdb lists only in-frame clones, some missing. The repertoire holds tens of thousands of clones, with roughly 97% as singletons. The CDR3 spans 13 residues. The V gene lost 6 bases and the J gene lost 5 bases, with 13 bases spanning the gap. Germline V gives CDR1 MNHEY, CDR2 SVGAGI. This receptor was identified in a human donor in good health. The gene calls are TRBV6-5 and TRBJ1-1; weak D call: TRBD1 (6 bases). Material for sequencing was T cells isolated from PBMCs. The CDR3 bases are TGTGCCAGCAGGCGGGCAGGGGTGACTGAAGCTTTCTTT. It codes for CASRRAGVTEAFF.